This entry describes one T cell receptor beta chain. Time point described: pre-treatment sample, taken before nivolumab and TIL therapy. Pleural nodules or supraclavicular lymph nodes made up most of the excised metastases sampled. Sequencing used immunoSEQ v3. The method was immunoSEQ multiplex PCR; TCRdb's version includes in-frame clones alone and lacks a portion of them. The table lists 12,000 or so clones, approximately 52% of them singletons. These data originate in a study of TIL therapy for anti-PD-1-resistant metastatic lung cancer. The overall study: Patients had a median age of around 54 years (range about 35-85). Four tumors were EGFR-mutant and two were ALK-rearranged.

The sample in question was tumor tissue, obtained at baseline. This receptor was obtained from a person aged 25 to 85 with non-small cell lung cancer.

CDR3 region: CASSSRGLETQYF. As DNA, the CDR3 is TGTGCCAGTAGTTCGAGGGGCTTGGAGACCCAGTACTTC. The genes are TRBV19 and TRBJ2-5, with D perhaps given as TRBD1 or TRBD2 (5 bases each). CDR1 is LNHDA and CDR2 is SQIVND in the germline V gene (reference sequence). The CDR3 extends over 13 amino acids. V lost 5 bases to trimming and J lost 5 bases, with 12 bases between them.